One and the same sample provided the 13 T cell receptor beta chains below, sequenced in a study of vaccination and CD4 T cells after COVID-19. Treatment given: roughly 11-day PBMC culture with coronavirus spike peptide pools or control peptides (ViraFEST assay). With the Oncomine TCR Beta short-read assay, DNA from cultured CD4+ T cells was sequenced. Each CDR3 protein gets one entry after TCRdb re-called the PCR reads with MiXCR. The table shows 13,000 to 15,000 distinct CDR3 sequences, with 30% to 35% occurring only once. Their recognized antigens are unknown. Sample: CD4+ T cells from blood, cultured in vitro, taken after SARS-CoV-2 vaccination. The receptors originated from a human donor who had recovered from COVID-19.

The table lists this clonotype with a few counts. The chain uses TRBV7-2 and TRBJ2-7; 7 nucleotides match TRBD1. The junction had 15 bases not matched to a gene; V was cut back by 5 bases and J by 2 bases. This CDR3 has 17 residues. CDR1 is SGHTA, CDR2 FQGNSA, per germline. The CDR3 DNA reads TGTGCCAGCAGCCCTGTAGGGGGCGGAACAAACCCCTACGAGCAGTACTTC. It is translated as CASSPVGGGTNPYEQYF.

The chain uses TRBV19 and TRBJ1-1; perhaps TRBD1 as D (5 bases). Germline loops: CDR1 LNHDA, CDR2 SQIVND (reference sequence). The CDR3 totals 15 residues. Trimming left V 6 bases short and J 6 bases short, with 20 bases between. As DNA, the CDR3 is TGTGCCAGTAGGACCTCTGGGGCGGTCGGGGCTGAAGCTTTCTTT. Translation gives CASRTSGAVGAEAFF.

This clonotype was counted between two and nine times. As DNA, the CDR3 is TGCAGTGCTATAGACAGGGTCGCCGAAAAACTGTTTTTT. This codes for CSAIDRVAEKLFF. The J gene is TRBJ1-4, the V gene TRBV20-1; 7 positions agree with TRBD1. This CDR3 is built from 13 residues. Trimming removed 4 bases from V and 8 bases from J; junction bases left unmatched: 7. Per germline, CDR1 DFQATT and CDR2 SNEGSKA (reference sequence).

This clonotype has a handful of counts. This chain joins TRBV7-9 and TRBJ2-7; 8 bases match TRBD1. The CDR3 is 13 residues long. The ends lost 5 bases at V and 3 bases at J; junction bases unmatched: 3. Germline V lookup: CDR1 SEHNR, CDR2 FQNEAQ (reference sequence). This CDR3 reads CASSRDRGYEQYF. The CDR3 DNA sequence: TGTGCCAGCAGCCGAGACAGGGGCTACGAGCAGTACTTC.

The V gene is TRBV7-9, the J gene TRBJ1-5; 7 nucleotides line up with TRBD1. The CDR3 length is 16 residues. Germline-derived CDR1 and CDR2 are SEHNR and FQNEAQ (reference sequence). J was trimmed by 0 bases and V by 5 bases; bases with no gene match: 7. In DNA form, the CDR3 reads TGTGCCAGCAGCCCAGGGACAGTTTATAGCAATCAGCCCCAGCATTTT. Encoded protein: CASSPGTVYSNQPQHF.

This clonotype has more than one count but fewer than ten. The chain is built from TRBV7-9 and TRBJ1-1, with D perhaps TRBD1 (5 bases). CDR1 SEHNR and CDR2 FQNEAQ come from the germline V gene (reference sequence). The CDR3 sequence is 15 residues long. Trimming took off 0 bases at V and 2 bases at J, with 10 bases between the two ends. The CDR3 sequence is CASSLAAGPNTEAFF. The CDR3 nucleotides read TGTGCCAGCAGCTTAGCGGCAGGGCCTAACACTGAAGCTTTCTTT.

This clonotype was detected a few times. The CDR3 DNA reads TGCAGTGCTAGAGATCTGCAGACCCAGTACTTC. Translation: CSARDLQTQYF. The V call is TRBV20-1, the J call TRBJ2-5; no definite D call. The ends were cut back, 0 bases at V and 6 bases at J, with 5 bases in the middle. This CDR3 region has 11 residues. Germline lookup yields CDR1 DFQATT and CDR2 SNEGSKA (reference sequence).

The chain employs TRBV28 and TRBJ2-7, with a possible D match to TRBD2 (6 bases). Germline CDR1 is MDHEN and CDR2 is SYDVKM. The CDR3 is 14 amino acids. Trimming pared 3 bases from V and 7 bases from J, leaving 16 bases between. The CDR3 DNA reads TGTGCCAGCAGTTTGGGACTGGTCTCGGGGGAGCAGTACTTC. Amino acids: CASSLGLVSGEQYF.

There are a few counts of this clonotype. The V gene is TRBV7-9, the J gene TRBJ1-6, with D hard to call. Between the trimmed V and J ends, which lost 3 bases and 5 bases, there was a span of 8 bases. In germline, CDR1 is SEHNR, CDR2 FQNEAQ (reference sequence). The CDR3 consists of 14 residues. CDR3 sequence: CASSLSRDNSPLHF. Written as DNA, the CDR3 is TGTGCCAGCAGCTTGAGCCGGGATAATTCACCCCTCCACTTT.

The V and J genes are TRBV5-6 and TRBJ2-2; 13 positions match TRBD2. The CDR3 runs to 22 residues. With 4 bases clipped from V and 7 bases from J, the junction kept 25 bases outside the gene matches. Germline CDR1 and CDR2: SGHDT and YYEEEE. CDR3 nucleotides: TGTGCCAGCAGCCCCGTCCTCGGGACAAGAGGACTAGCGGGAGCCCGAGGCGGGGAGCTGTTTTTT. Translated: CASSPVLGTRGLAGARGGELFF.

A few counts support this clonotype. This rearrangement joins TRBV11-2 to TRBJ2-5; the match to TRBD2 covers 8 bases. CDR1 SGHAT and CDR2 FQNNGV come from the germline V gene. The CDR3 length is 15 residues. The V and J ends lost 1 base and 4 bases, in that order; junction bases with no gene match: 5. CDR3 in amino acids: CASSLGDLAGETQYF. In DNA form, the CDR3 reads TGTGCCAGCAGCTTAGGGGATCTAGCGGGAGAGACCCAGTACTTC.

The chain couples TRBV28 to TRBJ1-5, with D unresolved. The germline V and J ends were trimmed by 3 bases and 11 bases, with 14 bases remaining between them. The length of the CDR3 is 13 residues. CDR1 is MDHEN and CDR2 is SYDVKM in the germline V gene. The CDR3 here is CASSLRVSTAQHF. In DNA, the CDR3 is TGTGCCAGCAGTTTGAGGGTGTCGACGGCCCAGCATTTT.

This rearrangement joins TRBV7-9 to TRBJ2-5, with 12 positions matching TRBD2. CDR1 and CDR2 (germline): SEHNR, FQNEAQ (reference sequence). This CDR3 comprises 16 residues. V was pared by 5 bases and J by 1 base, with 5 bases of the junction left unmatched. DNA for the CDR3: TGTGCCAGCAGCCGAGGACTAGCGGGAACCCAAGAGACCCAGTACTTC. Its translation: CASSRGLAGTQETQYF.